The rows below give T cell receptor beta chains drawn from one sample of a study of shared clonotypes between healthy human individuals. Sequencing used immunoSEQ multiplex PCR; TCRdb keeps in-frame clones, though not all of them. Found here are 470,000 or so clones, around 73% of them singletons; the top ten hold approximately 12%. The sample taken for sequencing was PBMCs. These receptors were collected from a woman aged 40 to 49 in good health. Some clones in this sample may be carry-over from other donors' samples. Each CDR3 is given with its conserved first and last residue. A D gene is named only where the DNA matches it firmly. Some rows have no size entry. The others give once, few or many, or a class for an expanded clone.

V gene	J gene	clone size	D gene	CDR3 protein	CDR3 DNA
TRBV19	TRBJ2-2	-	-	CASNGGLDTGELFF	TGTGCCAGTAACGGCGGGCTGGACACCGGGGAGCTGTTTTTT
TRBV10-3	TRBJ1-2	-	-	CAIRMEVANYGYTF	TGTGCCATCCGCATGGAAGTAGCTAACTATGGCTACACCTTC
TRBV4-2	TRBJ2-7	-	TRBD2	CASSQERWLAGGSYEQYF	TGTGCCAGCAGCCAAGAGCGGTGGCTAGCGGGAGGATCCTACGAGCAGTACTTC
TRBV4-2	TRBJ2-2	-	TRBD2	CASTQYPGRPGGELFF	TGTGCCAGCACTCAATACCCCGGGAGGCCGGGCGGGGAGCTGTTTTTT
TRBV28	TRBJ1-1	-	-	CASSRLPGAHTEAFF	TGTGCCAGCAGTCGCCTCCCGGGGGCGCATACTGAAGCTTTCTTT
TRBV18	TRBJ1-1	-	TRBD1	CASVPGQGDTEAFF	TGTGCCAGCGTCCCGGGACAGGGTGACACTGAAGCTTTCTTT
TRBV15	TRBJ2-6	-	TRBD1	CATSRDTQGVSGANVLTF	TGTGCCACCAGCAGGGACACTCAGGGGGTCTCTGGGGCCAACGTCCTGACTTTC
TRBV7-9	TRBJ1-3	few	-	CASSPPGWVSSGNTIYF	TGTGCCAGCAGCCCCCCGGGGTGGGTCAGCTCTGGAAACACCATATATTTT
TRBV11-2	TRBJ2-1	once	TRBD1	CASSPVDRGTNEQFF	TGTGCCAGCAGCCCCGTGGACAGGGGTACCAATGAGCAGTTCTTC
TRBV30	TRBJ2-7	-	TRBD2	CAWSVRRLAGGDEQYF	TGTGCCTGGAGTGTACGTCGCCTTGCGGGAGGTGACGAGCAGTACTTC
TRBV15	TRBJ1-2	-	-	CATSRDVGYGYTF	TGTGCCACCAGCAGAGATGTCGGCTATGGCTACACCTTC
TRBV5-6	TRBJ1-3	few	-	CASRPGSSGNTIYF	TGTGCCAGCAGACCCGGGAGCTCTGGAAACACCATATATTTT
TRBV19	TRBJ2-3	-	-	CATSTGGMDTQYF	TGTGCCACCTCGACAGGTGGTATGGATACGCAGTATTTT
TRBV10-3	TRBJ1-2	-	-	CAIRNPPGTVHYLGYTF	TGTGCCATCAGAAATCCGCCCGGGACCGTCCATTACTTGGGCTACACCTTC
TRBV18	TRBJ2-7	-	-	CASSPPGSLNSYEQYF	TGTGCCAGCTCACCACCGGGCTCCCTCAACTCCTACGAGCAGTACTTC
TRBV28	TRBJ1-6	-	-	CASSWAAYNSPLHF	TGTGCCAGCAGTTGGGCAGCATATAATTCACCCCTCCACTTT